These 11 T cell receptor beta chains were all obtained from the same sample, sequenced in a study of shared clonotypes between healthy human individuals. The protocol was immunoSEQ multiplex PCR, while the TCRdb copy is restricted to in-frame clones and leaves out a portion. Of about 1.1 million clones in the sample, approximately 78% were seen once. Input material: memory CD4+ T cells from PBMCs. Subset reported: CD45RA-negative fraction. The receptors stem from a man aged 18 to 29 in good health. Some clones in this sample may be carry-over from other donors' samples.

This chain links TRBV18 with TRBJ2-7, with D possibly called TRBD1 or TRBD2 (5 bases each). CDR1 is KGHSH, CDR2 LQKENI, per germline. V was shortened by 3 bases and J by 7 bases, with 13 bases between the two germline ends. This CDR3 has 13 amino acids. The CDR3 protein is CASSPIPWGEQYF. The CDR3 nucleotides read TGTGCCAGCTCACCGATCCCTTGGGGGGAGCAGTACTTC.

Worth noting for this clone: The sample contains more than one DNA sequence encoding this CDR3. The chain joins TRBV7-2 to TRBJ1-2; D call uncertain. The CDR3 extends over 12 amino acids. Germline CDR1 reads SGHTA; CDR2 reads FQGNSA. V lost 2 bases to trimming and J lost 4 bases, with 5 bases between them. The CDR3: CASSLLGYGYTF. In DNA form, the CDR3 reads TGTGCCAGCAGCTTACTAGGCTATGGCTACACCTTC.

The rearrangement joins TRBV30 to TRBJ1-2; unclear D gene. Per germline, CDR1 GTSNPN and CDR2 SVGIG (reference sequence). CDR3 length equals 13 residues. The V and J ends lost 1 base and 4 bases respectively, with 10 bases between them. CDR3 sequence (DNA): TGTGCCTGGAGTGCCACAGTGTCCTATGGCTACACCTTC. Residues: CAWSATVSYGYTF.

The rearrangement uses TRBV29-1 and TRBJ2-1; 7 nucleotides match TRBD2. This CDR3 is built from 14 residues. V gave up 3 bases and J gave up 2 bases; unmatched junction bases: 4. The germline CDR1 and CDR2 sequences are SQVTM and ANQGSEA. The CDR3 DNA reads TGCAGCGTTGAGGGAGGGACTACCTACAATGAGCAGTTCTTC. Amino acid sequence: CSVEGGTTYNEQFF.

The rearrangement joins TRBV19 to TRBJ2-4; D is undetermined. The germline gives CDR1 LNHDA, CDR2 SQIVND (reference sequence). The CDR3 has 15 amino acids. V lost 3 bases to trimming and J lost 0 bases, with 9 bases between them. The CDR3 bases are TGTGCCAGTAGTATGGGGTCCCTAGCCAAAAACATTCAGTACTTC. Protein sequence: CASSMGSLAKNIQYF. The full variable domain, in which reference TRBV19 and TRBJ2-4 provide the parts outside the CDR3, is DGGITQSPKYLFRKEGQNVTLSCEQNLNHDAMYWYRQDPGQGLRLIYYSQIVNDFQKGDIAEGYSVSREKKESFPLTVTSAQKNPTAFYLCASSMGSLAKNIQYFGAGTRLSVL.

The chain is built from TRBV14 and TRBJ2-1, with 7 bases matching TRBD2. This CDR3 contains 17 residues. Per germline, CDR1 SGHDN and CDR2 FVKESK. V lost 4 bases and J lost 9; bases outside the gene matches: 18. This chain's CDR3 is CASSPYGFGGKNFEQFF. CDR3 nucleotide sequence: TGTGCCAGCAGCCCCTACGGATTCGGGGGGAAAAACTTTGAGCAGTTCTTC.

This clone was observed a few times. The chain combines TRBV30 with TRBJ1-1; D perhaps matches TRBD1 (5 bases). CDR1 is GTSNPN and CDR2 is SVGIG in the germline V gene (reference sequence). Trimming cost V 0 bases and J 0 bases, with 8 bases left between them. The CDR3 totals 14 residues. CDR3 nucleotide sequence: TGTGCCTGGAGTGTGCCGGACATGAACACTGAAGCTTTCTTT. Translated, it gives CAWSVPDMNTEAFF.

This clone has more than one count but fewer than ten. This chain joins TRBV7-3 and TRBJ2-2; TRBD2 is a possible D gene (5 bases). Trimming took off 2 bases at V and 0 bases at J, with 10 bases between the two ends. This CDR3 contains 16 residues. CDR1 and CDR2 from the germline V gene are SGHTA and FQGTGA. CDR3 sequence: CASSLGRAANTGELFF. CDR3 coding DNA: TGTGCCAGCAGCTTAGGGCGGGCAGCGAACACCGGGGAGCTGTTTTTT.

Of note for this clone: A read error is possible here, since a much larger clone lies one base away. The rearrangement links TRBV5-1 to TRBJ2-1, with D possibly matching TRBD2 (5 bases). This CDR3 spans 15 amino acids. Germline assignment: CDR1 SGHRS and CDR2 YFSETQ. CDR3 amino acids: CTSSLEEALNNEQFF. The CDR3 DNA reads TGCACCAGCAGCTTGGAGGAGGCCCTTAACAATGAGCAGTTCTTC.

The rearrangement uses TRBV7-2 and TRBJ1-3; maybe TRBD1 (5 bases). This CDR3 region has 15 residues. Germline CDR1 SGHTA, CDR2 FQGNSA. Trimming removed 5 bases from V and 0 bases from J, with 11 bases in between. CDR3 bases: TGTGCCAGCAGCCGGGACTGGAGCTCTGGAAACACCATATATTTT. Translated, it gives CASSRDWSSGNTIYF.

This clone was picked up a small number of times. The rearrangement uses TRBV28 and TRBJ1-5; TRBD1 matches 7 bases. The junction had 21 bases not matched to a gene; V was cut back by 10 bases and J by 6 bases. The CDR3 runs to 17 residues. Germline values: CDR1 MDHEN, CDR2 SYDVKM. The CDR3 loop is CATQRRGRRVRAQPQHF. As DNA, the CDR3 is TGTGCCACCCAAAGGAGGGGGCGTCGGGTCCGGGCTCAGCCCCAGCATTTT.